This TCR beta chain derives from a study of human T cells and chemical hapten exposure (dated by TCRdb to the early 2020s). About the investigation overall: For sensitization, 2% DPC in acetone was applied to a roughly 2 cm by roughly 2 cm area of upper inner arm skin. Patients additionally received weekly therapeutic DPC doses to the scalp throughout the approximately 22-week study period. Patch testing was done on the upper back using Finn chambers containing 0.01% DPC, and results were scored after 6 days according to International Contact Dermatitis Research Group standards. The patient cohort, mostly female, included alopecia areata with under or over 50% scalp involvement, alopecia totalis and alopecia universalis. The libraries were sequenced as a pool, and the TCR yield per sample differed mostly because of small variations in library volumes within the pool. In alopecia patients, the study followed how the peripheral blood TCR repertoire changed in vivo over primary and secondary sensitization to diphenylcyclopropenone (DPC), a hapten. Blood was sampled from patients pre-sensitization (week 0) and at 2, 6 and about 24 weeks after DPC sensitization. For TCR sequencing, blood came from approximately 29 alopecia patients at anywhere from one to four time points (pre-sensitization, 2, 6 and 24 weeks). Summary of the overall study and its limitations: Significantly more large CDR3 similarity clusters were formed by expanded TCRs than by pre-sensitization or healthy control sets, consistent with antigen-driven responses. After repeated subsampling, the strength of the expansion versus patch-test correlation and the threshold at which it became significant changed. The number of PT1 expanded TCRs positively correlated with patch test score, significant at thresholds 8, 16 and 32 but not 4. The number of TCRs above 1 in 1000 frequency did not change with DPC sensitization; there was no evidence of global repertoire structure alterations. Because all patients had alopecia, a presumed autoimmune disease, the immune response of the patients might differ from that of healthy individuals.

Libraries were made using RACE. The reads were generated on a NextSeq 500. During library preparation, unique molecular identifiers were attached to individual cDNA molecules so that TCRs could be counted quantitatively and reproducibly. From each blood RNA sample, both TCR alpha and TCR beta chains were sequenced. The study's processing was this. A median of around 96,000 TCRs per sample was observed, with a range of roughly 23,224 to 750,000. The Decombinator software suite was used to annotate the V, J and CDR3 of the TCR reads. To make PS versus PT1 abundance plots, every sample was subsampled to the same number of TCRs (28,000). TCRs were defined as expanded if absent before sensitization and observed at least eight times at the 2-week time point. The public reads were run again by TCRdb, first through fastp at Q25 and then through MiXCR, and only productive beta chains were kept. Entries are consolidated by CDR3 protein sequence, retaining the most common genes and DNA. The V and J calls were determined by TCRdb, not by the authors. Recorded for this sample are around 330,000 distinct CDR3 sequences; around 5.5% of them occurred a single time. The top ten constitute about 8.2% of the sample.

The CDR3 spans 11 residues, from the cysteine through the phenylalanine. Here the CDR3 DNA is all that survives: 33 bases in frame from base 1. The V and J ends are trimmed by 8 bases and 3 bases, leaving 8 bases between them. The sample holds many counts of this clonotype. The antigen it recognizes is unknown. No base quality information exists; no much larger clone differs at one position. This specimen's time point label, per the study, means: pre-sensitization, week 0. The treatment or condition label, as the study defines it: therapeutic diphenylcyclopropenone sensitization with weekly scalp DPC. At every patch-test visit, the blood draw took place before the patch test was put on. Patients were considered eligible if aged 18 to 70, diagnosed with alopecia and deemed suitable for DPC therapy, and patients were excluded if pregnant. Total RNA was isolated from unfractionated whole blood collected in Tempus Blood RNA tubes.

The V gene is TRBV12-3 or TRBV12-4 and the J gene is TRBJ2-7; the D segment cannot be called with confidence. This receptor was identified in a woman younger than 30 with alopecia areata. Some clones in this sample may be carry-over from other donors' samples. The input for sequencing was whole blood, taken in connection with sensitization to the hapten diphenylcyclopropenone (DPC). The DNA sequence is as follows: TGTGCCAGCGGACGGAACTACGAGCAGTACTTC. Its protein reads: CASGRNYEQYF.